These 10 T cell receptor beta chains were all obtained from the same sample, sequenced in a study of cytomegalovirus exposure and HLA in healthy donors (dated by TCRdb to about 2017). The library was prepared using the immunoSEQ multiplex PCR assay. The multiplex PCR relied on a mix of 60 forward primers for TCR Vbeta segments and 13 reverse primers for TCR Jbeta segments. TCRdb carries this immuneACCESS record with in-frame sequences only. Its versions omit some clonotypes, under half of them owing to an unresolved V gene in the studies checked, with the rest unexplained. In this sample the table shows some 150,000 clones, about four fifths of which occur a single time. The ten largest clones capture 4% to 5.5% of the sample. The specimen was PBMCs. The receptors shown here come from a man between 25 and 39 years old in good health and CMV-seronegative.

J is TRBJ2-7 and V is TRBV9; unclear D gene. The CDR3 is made up of 13 amino acids. Germline CDR1 is SGDLS and CDR2 is YYNGEE. The ends were cut back, 0 bases at V and 3 bases at J, with 7 bases in the middle. The CDR3 nucleotides read TGTGCCAGCAGCGTAGGACATAGCTACGAGCAGTACTTC. Translation: CASSVGHSYEQYF.

The CDR3 reads CASSLSRRGQGAEAFF. CDR3 nucleotide sequence: TGCGCCAGCAGCTTATCGCGCCGAGGACAGGGGGCTGAAGCTTTCTTT. V and J are TRBV5-1 and TRBJ1-1; TRBD1 agrees at 10 bases. The V gene end was trimmed by 2 bases and the J gene end by 6 bases; junction bases not matched to a gene: 10. The CDR3 is 16 amino acids. Germline CDR1 SGHRS, CDR2 YFSETQ.

V gene TRBV9 combines with J gene TRBJ2-5; D is undetermined. Germline CDR1 SGDLS, CDR2 YYNGEE. Trimming removed 0 bases at V and 4 bases at J, with 10 bases between. This CDR3 contains 14 residues. The CDR3 DNA reads as TGTGCCAGCAGCGTAGGGTCCAGAGGAGAGACCCAGTACTTC. Translated: CASSVGSRGETQYF.

The gene calls are TRBV27 and TRBJ1-2; no clear D gene. The germline V gene has CDR1 MNHEY and CDR2 SMNVEV (reference sequence). CDR3 size: 13 residues. Trimming removed 3 bases at V and 8 bases at J, with 13 bases between. The CDR3 region is CASSFTPSVGYTF. CDR3 sequence (DNA): TGTGCCAGCAGTTTTACACCCTCTGTGGGCTACACCTTC.

The chain employs TRBV19 and TRBJ1-2; D unclear. The CDR3 extends over 14 amino acids. Germline V gene data show CDR1 as LNHDA and CDR2 as SQIVND (reference sequence). The ends were cut back, 7 bases at V and 3 bases at J, with 15 bases in the middle. The CDR3 DNA reads as TGTGCCAGTACCCCCGAGAGGCGGGACTATGGCTACACCTTC. It codes for CASTPERRDYGYTF.

The chain recombines TRBV28 with TRBJ2-7; the match to TRBD2 covers 7 bases. Germline values: CDR1 MDHEN, CDR2 SYDVKM. Germline trimming cut 6 bases from V and 2 bases from J; bases unmatched to any gene: 10. The CDR3 extends over 15 amino acids. The DNA for the CDR3 is TGTGCCAGCAGCCCGTTAGATCGGGGGGCCTACGAGCAGTACTTC. It codes for CASSPLDRGAYEQYF.

The rearrangement uses TRBV27 and TRBJ2-3; 13 bases match TRBD2. This CDR3 is 19 amino acids long. Germline V gene sequence: CDR1 MNHEY, CDR2 SMNVEV (reference sequence). V gave up 4 bases and J gave up 1 base; unmatched junction bases: 11. The CDR3 coding sequence is TGTGCCAGCAGTTCATGGACTAGCGGGAGAGTTTTGGGCACAGATACGCAGTATTTT. Its translation is CASSSWTSGRVLGTDTQYF.

This chain links TRBV5-6 with TRBJ2-7; D may be TRBD2 (6 bases). Germline CDR1 reads SGHDT; CDR2 reads YYEEEE. The CDR3 spans 14 residues. The V gene lost 3 bases and the J gene lost 5 bases, with 15 bases spanning the gap. The CDR3 protein is CASSYGLSPHEQYF. The CDR3 bases are TGTGCCAGCAGCTATGGACTAAGTCCCCACGAGCAGTACTTC.

This sequence joins TRBV7-6 and TRBJ1-5; D possibly corresponds to TRBD1 (6 bases). From germline, CDR1 is SGHVS and CDR2 FNYEAQ. This CDR3 spans 13 amino acids. Trimming stripped 4 bases from V and 3 bases from J, with 7 bases between. The CDR3 DNA sequence: TGTGCCAGCAGCTGGACAGACAATCAGCCCCAGCATTTT. This encodes CASSWTDNQPQHF.

The chain couples TRBV25-1 to TRBJ2-1, with D tentatively TRBD1 (6 bases). Germline assignment: CDR1 MGHDK and CDR2 SYGVNS. V lost 3 bases to trimming and J lost 5 bases, with 11 bases between them. The CDR3 spans 14 residues. CDR3 DNA: TGTGCCAGCAGTGAGATACAGGGTCACAATGAGCAGTTCTTC. This sequence encodes CASSEIQGHNEQFF.